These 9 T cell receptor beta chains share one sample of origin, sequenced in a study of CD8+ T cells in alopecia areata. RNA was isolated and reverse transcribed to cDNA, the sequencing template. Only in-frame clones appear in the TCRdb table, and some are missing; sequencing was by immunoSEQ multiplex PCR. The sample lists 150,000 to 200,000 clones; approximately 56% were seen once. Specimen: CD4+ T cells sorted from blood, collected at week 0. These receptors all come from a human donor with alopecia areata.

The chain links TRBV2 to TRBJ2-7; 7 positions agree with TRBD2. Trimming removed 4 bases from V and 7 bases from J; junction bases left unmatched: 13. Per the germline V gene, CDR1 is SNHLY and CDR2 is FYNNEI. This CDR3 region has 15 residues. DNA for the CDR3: TGTGCCAGCAGTGGACAGCGGGGCAGCCCGTGGGAGCAGTACTTC. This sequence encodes CASSGQRGSPWEQYF.

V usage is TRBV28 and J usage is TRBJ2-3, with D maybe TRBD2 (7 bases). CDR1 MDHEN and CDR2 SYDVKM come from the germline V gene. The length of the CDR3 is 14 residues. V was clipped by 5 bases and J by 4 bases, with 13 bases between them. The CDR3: CASSGTGRADTQYF. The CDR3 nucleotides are TGTGCCAGCAGTGGAACAGGGAGGGCAGATACGCAGTATTTT. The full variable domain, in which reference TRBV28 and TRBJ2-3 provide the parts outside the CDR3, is DVKVTQSSRYLVKRTGEKVFLECVQDMDHENMFWYRQDPGLGLRLIYFSYDVKMKEKGDIPEGYSVSREKKERFSLILESASTNQTSMYLCASSGTGRADTQYFGPGTRLTVL.

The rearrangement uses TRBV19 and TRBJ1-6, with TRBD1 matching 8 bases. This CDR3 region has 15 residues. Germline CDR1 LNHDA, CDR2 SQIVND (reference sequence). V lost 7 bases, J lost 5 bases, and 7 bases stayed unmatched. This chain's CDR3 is CASNAGQGHNSPLHF. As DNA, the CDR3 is TGTGCCAGTAACGCCGGACAGGGCCATAATTCACCCCTCCACTTT.

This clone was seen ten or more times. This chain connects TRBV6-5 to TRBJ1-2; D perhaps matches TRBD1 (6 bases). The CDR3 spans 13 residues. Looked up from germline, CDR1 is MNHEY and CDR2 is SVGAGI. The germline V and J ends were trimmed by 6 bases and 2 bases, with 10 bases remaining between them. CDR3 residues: CASRITGNYGYTF. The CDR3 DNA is TGTGCCAGCAGAATCACAGGGAACTATGGCTACACCTTC.

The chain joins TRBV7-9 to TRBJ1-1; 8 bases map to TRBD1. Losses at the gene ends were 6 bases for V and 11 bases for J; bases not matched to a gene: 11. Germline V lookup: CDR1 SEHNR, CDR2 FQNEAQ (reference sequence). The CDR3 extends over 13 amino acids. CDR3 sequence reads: CASSPGTGGVAFF. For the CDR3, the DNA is TGTGCCAGCAGTCCTGGGACAGGTGGTGTTGCTTTCTTT.

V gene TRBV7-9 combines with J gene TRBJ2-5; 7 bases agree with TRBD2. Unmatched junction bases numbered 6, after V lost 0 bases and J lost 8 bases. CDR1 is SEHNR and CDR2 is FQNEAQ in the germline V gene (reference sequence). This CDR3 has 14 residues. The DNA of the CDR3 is TGTGCCAGCAGCTTAGCTGGGCCGGGAGGTACCCAGTACTTC. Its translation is CASSLAGPGGTQYF. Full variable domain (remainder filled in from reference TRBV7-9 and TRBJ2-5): DTGVSQNPRHKITKRGQNVTFRCDPISEHNRLYWYRQTLGQGPEFLTYFQNEAQLEKSRLLSDRFSAERPKGSFSTLEIQRTEQGDSAMYLCASSLAGPGGTQYFGPGTRLLVL.

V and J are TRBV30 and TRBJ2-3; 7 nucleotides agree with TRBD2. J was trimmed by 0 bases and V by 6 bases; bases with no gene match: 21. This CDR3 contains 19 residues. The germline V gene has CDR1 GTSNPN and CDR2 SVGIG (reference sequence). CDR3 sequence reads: CACGTKRAGGVKSTDTQYF. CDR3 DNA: TGTGCCTGCGGGACTAAGCGGGCTGGGGGGGTGAAAAGCACAGATACGCAGTATTTT.

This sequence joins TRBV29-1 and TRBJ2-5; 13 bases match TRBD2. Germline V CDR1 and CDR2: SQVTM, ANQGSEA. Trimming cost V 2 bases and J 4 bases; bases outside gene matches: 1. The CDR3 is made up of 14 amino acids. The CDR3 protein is CSVETSGGGETQYF. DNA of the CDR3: TGCAGCGTTGAAACTAGCGGGGGGGGAGAGACCCAGTACTTC.

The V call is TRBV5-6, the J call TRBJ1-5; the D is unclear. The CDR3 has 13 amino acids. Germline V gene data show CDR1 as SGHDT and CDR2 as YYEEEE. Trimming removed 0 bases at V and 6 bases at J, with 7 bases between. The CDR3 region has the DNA TGTGCCAGCAGCTTGGCACATGGTCAGCCCCAGCATTTT. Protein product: CASSLAHGQPQHF. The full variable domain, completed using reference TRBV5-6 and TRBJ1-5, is DAGVTQSPTHLIKTRGQQVTLRCSPKSGHDTVSWYQQALGQGPQFIFQYYEEEERQRGNFPDRFSGHQFPNYSSELNVNALLLGDSALYLCASSLAHGQPQHFGDGTRLSIL.